What follows is one TCR beta chain and its context. Its target is unknown. One junction end disagrees with the germline gene, perhaps due to a read error. Researchers sorted naive CD8 T cells as cells that were CD8+CD4-CCR7+CD45RA+. These data come from a study of molecular identifiers for immune sequencing clone quantification. Broader study findings: Should identical TCR molecules share a barcode, the sizes of highly expanded clones could be underestimated. Clones of above 20 RNA copies carried over 99% of effector molecules; in naive cells they carried under 1%.

This CDR3 has 13 amino acids. CDR1 is LNHDA, CDR2 SQIVND, per germline (reference sequence). Previously described methods and listed TCR primers were employed for the bulk TCR libraries. TCRdb re-called the PCR reads through MiXCR, storing one row per CDR3 protein. The sample has about 630,000 distinct CDR3 sequences, about 25% seen once. The chain recombines TRBV19 with TRBJ2-7, with a possible D match to TRBD1 (5 bases). The clonotype originates from a human donor in good health. Some libraries in this study had Jurkat cell RNA spiked in. The sample taken for sequencing was naive CD8+ T cells from blood, with Jurkat cell RNA spiked in. The subset here: FACS-sorted CD8+CD4-CCR7+CD45RA+ naive T cells. CDR3 amino acids: CVSSIDRTYEQYF. The CDR3 nucleotides are TGTGTCAGTAGTATCGACAGAACCTACGAGCAGTACTTC.